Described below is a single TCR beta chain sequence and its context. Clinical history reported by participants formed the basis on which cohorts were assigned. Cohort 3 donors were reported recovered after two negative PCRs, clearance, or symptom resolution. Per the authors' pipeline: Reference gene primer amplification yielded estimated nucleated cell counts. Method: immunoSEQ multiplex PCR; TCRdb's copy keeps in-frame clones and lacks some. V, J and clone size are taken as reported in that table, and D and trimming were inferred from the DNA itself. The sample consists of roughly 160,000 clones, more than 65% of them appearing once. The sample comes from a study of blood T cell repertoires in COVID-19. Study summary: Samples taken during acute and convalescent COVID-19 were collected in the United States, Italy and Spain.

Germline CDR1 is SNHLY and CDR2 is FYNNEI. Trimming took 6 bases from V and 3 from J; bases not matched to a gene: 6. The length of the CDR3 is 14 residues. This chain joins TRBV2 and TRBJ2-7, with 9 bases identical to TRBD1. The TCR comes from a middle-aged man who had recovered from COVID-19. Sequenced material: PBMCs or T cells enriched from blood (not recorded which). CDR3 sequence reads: CASSMGQGIYEQYF. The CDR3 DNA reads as TGTGCCAGCAGCATGGGACAGGGCATCTACGAGCAGTACTTC.